What follows describes a single T cell receptor beta chain. What antigen it recognizes has not been identified. No base-level quality is on record; no much larger clone is a single base apart. The data derive from a study of HIV-infected children after antiretroviral therapy interruption (dated by TCRdb to between 2018 and 2021). At the level of the whole study: Eight children were included: four on planned treatment interruption and four on continuous treatment, all with CD4+ count above 500 and viral load below 50 copies/ml. For the interruption arm, samples were taken at week 0, at week 12, at the end of interruption (week 24 or 48), and roughly 3 years after the study ended. For the continuous-treatment arm, samples from the corresponding weeks 0, 48 and 150 were analyzed. Recorded exposure to EBV and CMV was present in most of the participating children. The interruption group had a median age of roughly 10 years, compared with approximately 8 years in the continuous treatment group. Alongside measurements of thymic output, the study compared TCR repertoires of children on planned treatment interruption with TCR repertoires of children on continuous antiretroviral treatment.

This specimen's treatment or condition label, per the study, means: PENTA 11 planned treatment interruption arm or continuous ART arm. The participants were children from the United Kingdom between 2 and 15 years old who had been on ART with at least three drugs for 24 weeks or longer. Cryopreserved PBMCs containing at least 5 million viable cells were needed, and a few candidate patients were excluded because their viable PBMC yield was low. Using a FACSAria III cell sorter, naive CD4+ CD45RA+ CD45RO- T cells were FACS-sorted out of thawed PBMCs. After sorting, cells were fixed, and RNA was extracted with the RNeasy FFPE kit and then with the RNeasy Micro kit. The paper as a whole reports these results and caveats: The small number of patients is a limitation of the study, so the data should be interpreted with caution. The naive CD4+ Gini coefficient rose by the end of treatment interruption, suggesting clonal expansion, and returned to baseline by 3 years. In naive CD4+ repertoires of PTI patients, reduced CDR3 sharing between time points was observed after interruption began, whereas many sequences were found to be shared between end of interruption and 3 years later. Minor non-naive CD45RA+ populations, such as EMRA or stem memory cells, might be present among the sorted CD45RA+ naive cells.

Library preparation was by 3' RACE. TCR libraries were built from RNA using a 3' RACE protocol with unique molecular identifiers to correct PCR amplification bias. Up to about 12 amplicon libraries were pooled and sequenced on an Illumina MiSeq with v2 2x250 paired-end chemistry. From the authors' description of their analysis: Reads were processed with Decombinator for assignment of V and J genes and CDR3, and barcode-based correction of errors and PCR bias was applied. Before the Gini coefficient was calculated with the R ineq package, repertoires were subsampled to the same depth. GLIPH, Hamming distance and a shared triplet metric were used to assess CDR3 similarity. TCRdb reprocessed the public reads (quality trimming at Q25 with fastp, clone calling with MiXCR) and kept in-frame beta chains. All rows with the same CDR3 protein become a single entry with the most common DNA and genes. None of the V and J calls come from the authors' own analysis; TCRdb made them. The sample contains about 37,000 distinct CDR3 sequences, over 6.5% of them found a single time. In total, the top ten clones hold about 0.91% of the sample.

Looking up the germline V gene yields CDR1 SGHTA and CDR2 FQGNSA. The V end gives up 5 bases and the J end 4 bases, leaving 4 bases in the junction not matched to a gene. The CDR3 has 13 amino acids, counting the end cysteine and phenylalanine. Only CDR3 DNA remains: 39 bases, in frame from the first base. The source is a pool of human donors with HIV. The sample here was CD45RA+ CD4+ T cells from PBMCs, pooled from several time points, taken from a donor given antiretroviral therapy, either interrupted or continuous. The cell subset or site label on this specimen signifies: naive CD4+ CD45RA+ CD45RO- T cells. The chain was built from TRBV7-2 and TRBJ2-5; 7 junctional bases match TRBD1. The DNA is as follows: TGTGCCAGCAGCCCGACAGGGCGAGAGACCCAGTACTTC. This gives the protein CASSPTGRETQYF.